The 17 T cell receptor beta chains in this list originate from one sample, sequenced in a study of prognosis after radiotherapy for stage I lung cancer. Researchers used two-round multiplex PCR to amplify TCR beta CDR3 starting from genomic DNA. First-round PCR used primers specific to each TRBV and TRBJ gene. TCRdb reprocessed the multiplex PCR reads via MiXCR and lists one record per CDR3 protein. The repertoire includes around 19,000 distinct CDR3 sequences, about 40% of them detected once, and 30% to 40% sits in the top ten. The sample consisted of PBMCs, taken before or after stereotactic body radiation therapy (not recorded which). The source of these receptors is a donor older than 45 with non-small cell lung cancer.

This clonotype was picked up many times. This chain links TRBV28 with TRBJ2-1; 14 bases agree with TRBD2. The CDR3 loop spans 15 amino acids. The V and J ends lost 5 bases and 10 bases, in that order; junction bases with no gene match: 7. Germline V gene data show CDR1 as MDHEN and CDR2 as SYDVKM. The CDR3 sequence: CASSRLAGGGEEQFF. DNA of the CDR3: TGTGCCAGCAGTCGACTAGCGGGGGGGGGAGAGGAGCAGTTCTTC.

The J gene is TRBJ2-3, the V gene TRBV5-1, with TRBD2 identical over 8 bases. The CDR3 has 19 amino acids. V trimming: 2 bases; J trimming: 0 bases; junction bases outside the gene matches: 14. Germline V CDR1 and CDR2: SGHRS, YFSETQ. CDR3 sequence (DNA): TGCGCCAGCAGCTTAAACCCGGGACTAGTGAGTTCTAGCACAGATACGCAGTATTTT. The encoded protein is CASSLNPGLVSSSTDTQYF.

The gene calls are TRBV5-5 and TRBJ2-7; TRBD1 matches at 8 bases. Losses at the gene ends were 2 bases for V and 4 bases for J; bases not matched to a gene: 8. CDR1 is SGHKS and CDR2 is YYEKEE in the germline V gene (reference sequence). This CDR3 has 15 residues. The CDR3 loop reads CASSFEGQVLYEQYF. The DNA for the CDR3 is TGTGCCAGCAGCTTTGAGGGACAGGTTTTGTACGAGCAGTACTTC.

In this sample, this clonotype is medium-sized (0.01 to 0.1%). The rearrangement joins TRBV28 to TRBJ2-4; D gene unclear. This CDR3 is built from 15 residues. Germline values: CDR1 MDHEN, CDR2 SYDVKM. Trimming took 4 bases from V and 2 from J, leaving 12 bases between them. The CDR3 reads CASSSASQPKNIQYF. The CDR3 DNA is TGTGCCAGCAGTTCTGCTAGTCAGCCCAAAAACATTCAGTACTTC.

This chain connects TRBV7-9 to TRBJ2-1, with D perhaps matching TRBD1 or TRBD2 (6 bases each). Per germline, CDR1 SEHNR and CDR2 FQNEAQ (reference sequence). This CDR3 has 19 residues. V was clipped by 5 bases and J by 0 bases, with 23 bases between them. The CDR3 region is CASSTMGGVETHSYNEQFF. CDR3 nucleotide sequence: TGTGCCAGCAGCACCATGGGGGGCGTGGAGACACACTCCTACAATGAGCAGTTCTTC.

This clonotype has ten or more counts. The chain's CDR3 is CASSPGDRGRETQYF. CDR3 in DNA: TGTGCCAGCAGTCCGGGGGACAGAGGTAGGGAGACCCAGTACTTC. This rearrangement joins TRBV28 to TRBJ2-5; D perhaps matches TRBD1 (7 bases). The CDR3 is 15 amino acids. V was pared by 5 bases and J by 5 bases, with 18 bases between. CDR1 MDHEN and CDR2 SYDVKM come from the germline V gene.

This clonotype was seen at least ten times. The V call is TRBV10-3, the J call TRBJ2-1, with TRBD2 matching 7 bases. CDR3 length: 16 residues. CDR1 ENHRY and CDR2 SYGVKD come from the germline V gene. V gave up 2 bases and J gave up 0 bases; unmatched junction bases: 4. The CDR3 loop is CAISEPGRDSYNEQFF. DNA for the CDR3: TGTGCCATCAGTGAGCCGGGGAGGGACTCCTACAATGAGCAGTTCTTC.

The chain couples TRBV7-2 to TRBJ2-1; TRBD2 aligns across 8 bases. CDR1 is SGHTA, CDR2 FQGNSA, per germline. The CDR3 sequence is 14 residues long. The V gene end was trimmed by 2 bases and the J gene end by 4 bases; junction bases not matched to a gene: 1. CDR3 sequence: CASSLTSGYNEQFF. For the CDR3, the DNA is TGTGCCAGCAGCTTAACTAGCGGTTACAATGAGCAGTTCTTC.

In its sample, this clonotype was seen many times. The rearrangement joins TRBV27 to TRBJ2-1; D assignment may be TRBD1 or TRBD2 (5 bases each). This CDR3 spans 16 amino acids. The germline CDR1 and CDR2 sequences are MNHEY and SMNVEV (reference sequence). With 0 bases removed from V and 8 bases from J, the gap between germline ends came to 17 bases. CDR3 sequence (DNA): TGTGCCAGCAGTTTATCGGGGGATGGGGTTAGGGATGAGCAGTTCTTC. Translation: CASSLSGDGVRDEQFF.

The sample holds one count of this clonotype. Germline is not matched at one junction end, which may reflect a read error. The J gene is TRBJ2-7, the V gene TRBV7-9; a possible D gene is TRBD2 (6 bases). The CDR3 is made up of 15 amino acids. Germline CDR1 reads SEHNR; CDR2 reads FQNEAQ (reference sequence). CDR3 in amino acids: CSSSPAGQLIYEQYF. CDR3 nucleotides: TGTTCCAGCAGCCCGGCGGGGCAGCTTATCTACGAGCAGTACTTC.

This clonotype has at least ten counts. V is TRBV20-1 and J is TRBJ2-3; TRBD2 agrees at 8 bases. V shed 3 bases, J shed 3 bases, and the junction held 8 bases outside the gene matches. Germline V lookup: CDR1 DFQATT, CDR2 SNEGSKA (reference sequence). The CDR3 length is 15 residues. The CDR3 region has the DNA TGCAGTGCTAGTGGCAGCGGGGGCAGGACAGATACGCAGTATTTT. Protein product: CSASGSGGRTDTQYF.

The genes are TRBV28 and TRBJ1-5; D is uncertain. This CDR3 contains 16 residues. Trimming cost V 6 bases and J 2 bases, with 17 bases left between them. Per the germline V gene, CDR1 is MDHEN and CDR2 is SYDVKM. The CDR3 DNA follows: TGTGCCAGCAGCCCCGGGTCCACTAACGGCAATCAGCCCCAGCATTTT. As protein: CASSPGSTNGNQPQHF.

This clonotype has ten or more counts. The V gene is TRBV5-1, the J gene TRBJ2-7; D might be TRBD1 (6 bases). Deletions cut 1 base from V and 2 bases from J, with 13 bases between. The CDR3 extends over 15 amino acids. CDR1 is SGHRS, CDR2 YFSETQ, per germline. DNA of the CDR3: TGCGCCAGCAGCTTGCTTCGTGGGGGCCCCTACGAGCAGTACTTC. Translated, it gives CASSLLRGGPYEQYF.

This clonotype was seen many times. This chain uses TRBV5-1 with TRBJ1-4; D is possibly TRBD1 (6 bases). V lost 1 base and J 7 bases, leaving 11 bases between the germline ends. The CDR3 consists of 14 residues. Germline V lookup: CDR1 SGHRS, CDR2 YFSETQ. In DNA, the CDR3 is TGCGCCAGCAGCTTGTCAACAGGGAGTGAAAAACTGTTTTTT. Its translation is CASSLSTGSEKLFF.

This chain connects TRBV7-8 to TRBJ1-1; no clear D gene. Germline lookup yields CDR1 SGHVS and CDR2 FQNEAQ. V lost 5 bases and J lost 5, with 12 bases in between. There are 13 residues in the CDR3. The CDR3 protein is CASSPRTGTEAFF. In DNA, the CDR3 is TGTGCCAGCAGCCCACGCACGGGGACTGAAGCTTTCTTT.

Note on this clonotype: The junction differs from germline at one of its ends, possibly a read error. V usage is TRBV27 and J usage is TRBJ2-1, with D possibly being TRBD1 (6 bases). Germline CDR1 is MNHEY and CDR2 is SMNVEV (reference sequence). The CDR3 is 12 residues long. The CDR3 loop reads CAISLPTGEQFF. CDR3 nucleotide sequence: TGTGCCATCAGTTTACCGACAGGTGAGCAGTTCTTC.

This clonotype was seen only once. This may be a read error: a much more frequent sequence differs by one nucleotide. The chain is built from TRBV6-1 and TRBJ2-4; D is ambiguous. From germline, CDR1 is MNHNS and CDR2 SASEGT. The CDR3 is 16 residues long. The CDR3 sequence is CASSEFQESAKNIHYF. In nucleotides, the CDR3 is TGTGCCAGCAGTGAATTCCAGGAATCTGCCAAAAACATTCATTACTTC.